Following are 20 T cell receptor beta chains from one sample sequenced in a study of sequential checkpoint blockade in melanoma. The treatment denotes: randomized to nivolumab then ipilimumab (arm A) or the reverse (arm B). Repertoires were generated with immunoSEQ multiplex PCR, while TCRdb's copy carries only in-frame clones and drops some. The profile shows just under 20,000 clones, about 80% of them singletons. The sequencing here drew on CD8+ T cells sorted from blood (inferred from file names), taken from a patient given nivolumab and ipilimumab in sequence. These receptor sequences come from a human donor with melanoma.

The rearrangement uses TRBV20-1 and TRBJ2-7, with a tentative D call TRBD1 (5 bases). This CDR3 spans 11 amino acids. Trimming cost V 4 bases and J 6 bases, with 10 bases left between them. CDR1 and CDR2 from the germline V gene are DFQATT and SNEGSKA (reference sequence). CDR3 sequence (DNA): TGCAGTGCTAATGGGGCTGGCGAGCAGTACTTC. It codes for CSANGAGEQYF.

V and J are TRBV10-3 and TRBJ1-4, with a possible D match to TRBD1 (6 bases). This CDR3 region has 18 residues. CDR1 ENHRY and CDR2 SYGVKD come from the germline V gene. V was clipped by 2 bases and J by 5 bases, with 21 bases between them. The CDR3: CAISEGEARTVYNEKLFF. The CDR3 DNA reads TGTGCCATCAGTGAGGGGGAAGCCCGGACAGTCTACAATGAAAAACTGTTTTTT.

The chain links TRBV6-1 to TRBJ1-1; D might be TRBD1 (6 bases). The CDR3 runs to 14 residues. CDR1 MNHNS and CDR2 SASEGT come from the germline V gene. Trimming removed 4 bases at V and 3 bases at J, with 12 bases between. CDR3 loop: CASSATGYYTEAFF. DNA for the CDR3: TGTGCCAGCAGTGCTACAGGGTACTACACTGAAGCTTTCTTT.

As for this clone: This may be a read error: a much more frequent sequence differs by one nucleotide. This chain connects TRBV5-6 to TRBJ2-5; 7 positions agree with TRBD1. Near its end, the DNA agrees better with TRBJ2-7, so the J call may be wrong. The CDR3 contains 16 residues. CDR1 and CDR2 from the germline V gene are SGHDT and YYEEEE. CDR3 sequence: CASSLDHGQGAYEQYF. CDR3 nucleotide sequence: TGTGCCAGCAGCTTAGATCATGGGCAGGGGGCCTACGAGCAGTACTTC.

This chain uses TRBV6-5 with TRBJ2-7, with D tentatively TRBD1 (5 bases). V was cut by 4 bases and J by 3 bases, with 10 bases left in between. CDR3 length: 13 residues. Germline V gene data show CDR1 as MNHEY and CDR2 as SVGAGI. The DNA of the CDR3 is TGTGCCAGCAGTTTAAACAGGAACTACGAGCAGTACTTC. This sequence encodes CASSLNRNYEQYF.

J is TRBJ1-2 and V is TRBV28; D is possibly TRBD1 (5 bases). The V end was cut by 4 bases, the J end by 2 bases, with 8 bases between. CDR1 is MDHEN, CDR2 SYDVKM, per germline. The CDR3 loop spans 13 amino acids. The CDR3 region is CASSSRENYGYTF. The CDR3 bases are TGTGCCAGCAGTTCCAGGGAAAACTATGGCTACACCTTC.

The V gene is TRBV1, the J gene TRBJ1-6; TRBD1, the table's D call, was not compared with the DNA. TRBV1 is described as a pseudogene. The CDR3 loop spans 16 amino acids. The CDR3 region is CTSSQENRANNSPLHF. CDR3 DNA sequence: TGCACCAGCAGCCAAGAGAACAGGGCTAATAATTCACCCCTCCACTTT.

The rearrangement uses TRBV27 and TRBJ1-5; no definite D call. Per the germline V gene, CDR1 is MNHEY and CDR2 is SMNVEV (reference sequence). The V end was cut by 2 bases, the J end by 3 bases, with 8 bases between. This CDR3 comprises 14 residues. This CDR3 reads CASSLAGSNQPQHF. The DNA for the CDR3 is TGTGCCAGCAGTTTAGCAGGATCCAATCAGCCCCAGCATTTT.

The genes are TRBV5-1 and TRBJ2-7, with 9 bases identical to TRBD2. The CDR3 totals 15 residues. Germline V gives CDR1 SGHRS, CDR2 YFSETQ. Trimming cost V 0 bases and J 4 bases; bases outside gene matches: 5. The chain's CDR3 is CASSLGPSGAYEQYF. CDR3 DNA sequence: TGCGCCAGCAGCTTGGGTCCTAGCGGGGCTTACGAGCAGTACTTC.

V is TRBV4-1 and J is TRBJ2-7; the match to TRBD1 covers 7 bases. Per the germline V gene, CDR1 is MGHRA and CDR2 is YSYEKL. The CDR3 is made up of 17 amino acids. V dropped 0 bases and J dropped 0; count of bases not matched to a gene: 8. CDR3 sequence reads: CASSQDRGRTGSYEQYF. In DNA, the CDR3 is TGCGCCAGCAGCCAAGATAGAGGTCGGACAGGCTCCTACGAGCAGTACTTC.

The chain carries TRBV30 and TRBJ1-1, with D possibly matching TRBD1 (6 bases). The CDR3 length is 14 residues. Germline lookup yields CDR1 GTSNPN and CDR2 SVGIG (reference sequence). Trimming removed 3 bases at V and 3 bases at J, with 14 bases between. CDR3 sequence: CAWSLRGGHTEAFF. The CDR3 nucleotides read TGTGCCTGGAGCCTACGGGGGGGGCACACTGAAGCTTTCTTT. Using reference TRBV30 and TRBJ1-1 for the parts outside the CDR3, the full variable domain is SQTIHQWPATLVQPVGSPLSLECTVEGTSNPNLYWYRQAAGRGLQLLFYSVGIGQISSEVPQNLSASRPQDRQFILSSKKLLLSDSGFYLCAWSLRGGHTEAFFGQGTRLTVV.

The gene calls are TRBV29-1 and TRBJ2-2; a possible D gene is TRBD2 (6 bases). CDR3 length equals 12 residues. Looked up from germline, CDR1 is SQVTM and CDR2 is ANQGSEA. The V end lost 5 bases, the J end lost 6 bases, and 10 bases lay between the germline ends. DNA for the CDR3: TGCAGCGTTTCCAGGGAGGCCGGGGAGCTGTTTTTT. This codes for CSVSREAGELFF.

The chain is built from TRBV21-1 and TRBJ1-5; whether TRBD1, the table's D call, matches the DNA was not checked. TRBV21-1 constitutes a pseudogene. The CDR3 length is 17 residues. The CDR3 DNA sequence: TGTGCCAGCAGCAAAGCAACAGGGGATTATAGCAATCAGCCCCAGCATTTT. Translated, it gives CASSKATGDYSNQPQHF.

The rearrangement links TRBV19 to TRBJ1-5; 8 positions match TRBD1. CDR1 and CDR2 from the germline V gene are LNHDA and SQIVND (reference sequence). V was pared by 4 bases and J by 1 base, with 3 bases of the junction left unmatched. The CDR3 extends over 15 amino acids. CDR3 nucleotides: TGTGCCAGTAGTACCGGACAGGGCAGCAATCAGCCCCAGCATTTT. Translation: CASSTGQGSNQPQHF. Based on the CDR3 plus reference TRBV19 and TRBJ1-5, the full variable domain is DGGITQSPKYLFRKEGQNVTLSCEQNLNHDAMYWYRQDPGQGLRLIYYSQIVNDFQKGDIAEGYSVSREKKESFPLTVTSAQKNPTAFYLCASSTGQGSNQPQHFGDGTRLSIL.

V is TRBV27 and J is TRBJ2-7, with 8 bases identical to TRBD1. The CDR3 spans 14 residues. The germline gives CDR1 MNHEY, CDR2 SMNVEV (reference sequence). V was pared by 6 bases and J by 7 bases, with 11 bases of the junction left unmatched. The CDR3 region is CASRRETGVKEQYF. The CDR3, as DNA: TGTGCCAGCAGGCGTGAGACAGGGGTAAAAGAGCAGTACTTC.

This clone was found once. The chain employs TRBV4-2 and TRBJ2-7; 9 positions match TRBD2. Looked up from germline, CDR1 is LGHNA and CDR2 is YNFKEQ. The ends lost 0 bases at V and 3 bases at J; junction bases unmatched: 9. The CDR3 loop spans 17 amino acids. The CDR3 region has the DNA TGTGCCAGCAGCCAAGATTCAGCTAGCGGGGTCCACTACGAGCAGTACTTC. It codes for CASSQDSASGVHYEQYF.

Only a few counts were recorded for this clone. The J gene is TRBJ2-7, the V gene TRBV28, with D unresolved. The CDR3 is made up of 12 amino acids. With 5 bases removed from V and 2 bases from J, the gap between germline ends came to 7 bases. The germline V gene encodes CDR1 MDHEN and CDR2 SYDVKM. The CDR3 DNA reads as TGTGCCAGCAGTCTTAGTACCTACGAGCAGTACTTC. It translates to CASSLSTYEQYF.

There are a few counts of this clone. The rearrangement links TRBV11-2 to TRBJ2-7; 7 bases are a match to TRBD2. Germline lookup yields CDR1 SGHAT and CDR2 FQNNGV. The CDR3 has 14 amino acids. V shed 0 bases and J 2 bases; nucleotides not matched to a gene: 1. CDR3 coding DNA: TGTGCCAGCAGCTTAGAAGCGGGGACCTACGAGCAGTACTTC. Translation: CASSLEAGTYEQYF.

This clone was seen only once. The V call is TRBV15, the J call TRBJ2-1; 11 bases agree with TRBD2. The CDR3 contains 15 residues. V lost 5 bases, J lost 3 bases, and 3 bases stayed unmatched. Germline assignment: CDR1 LNHNV and CDR2 YYDKDF (reference sequence). CDR3 sequence (DNA): TGTGCCACCAGCCAGGGACTAGCGGTCTACAATGAGCAGTTCTTC. It translates to CATSQGLAVYNEQFF. The full variable domain, rest sourced from reference TRBV15 and TRBJ2-1, is DAMVIQNPRYQVTQFGKPVTLSCSQTLNHNVMYWYQQKSSQAPKLLFHYYDKDFNNEADTPDNFQSRRPNTSFCFLDIRSPGLGDTAMYLCATSQGLAVYNEQFFGPGTRLTVL.

The rearrangement uses TRBV29-1 and TRBJ2-7; the D gene is possibly TRBD1 (6 bases). Germline assignment: CDR1 SQVTM and CDR2 ANQGSEA. Trimming pared 4 bases from V and 0 bases from J, leaving 10 bases between. CDR3 size: 13 residues. CDR3 DNA sequence: TGCAGCGTTGTAACGGACAGCTCCTACGAGCAGTACTTC. Translation: CSVVTDSSYEQYF.